In its sample, the clone carrying this T cell receptor beta chain was seen a few times. Some clones are missing from TCRdb's copy, which holds only in-frame ones; the method was immunoSEQ multiplex PCR. The sample holds about 220,000 clones, 75% to 85% seen once. Seattle patients were enrolled during active infection and followed longitudinally. These data are taken from a study of blood T cell repertoires in COVID-19. Study background: Some COVID-19 samples were acute and others convalescent; all came from the United States, Italy and Spain. Sources were T cells, B-cell-depleted T cells, or PBMCs; the material itself was cDNA or gDNA.

The CDR3 covers 13 residues. V lost 7 bases and J lost 6; bases outside the gene matches: 8. This TCR was sampled from a woman in her seventies with COVID-19, enrolled during active disease. The sequenced material came from peripheral blood. The chain recombines TRBV12-3 or TRBV12-4 with TRBJ1-2; 7 nucleotides align to TRBD1. CDR3 protein: CASTLGQLDGYTF. CDR3 DNA: TGTGCCAGCACCCTGGGACAGCTGGATGGCTACACCTTC.